The entry below gives a single T cell receptor beta chain sequence along with its context. Every patient provided from 1 to 8 samples, collected pretreatment and on-treatment. The data derive from a study of PD-L1 blockade in urothelial cancer. Whole-study context: Analysis of blood occurred 3 weeks (second dose) and 6 weeks after treatment start. Blood samples contained a median 141,255 T cells.

Germline V gives CDR1 LNHDA, CDR2 SQIVND (reference sequence). V was trimmed by 0 bases and J by 7 bases, leaving 15 bases between them. This CDR3 has 15 amino acids. Spiking of synthetic TCR analog templates was performed in each PCR. The method was immunoSEQ multiplex PCR; TCRdb's version includes in-frame clones alone and lacks a portion of them. The sample holds about 19,000 clones, 88% seen once. The sequence came from a man in his forties or fifties with urothelial cancer. The sample in question was PBMCs, obtained around atezolizumab (anti-PD-L1) treatment. This chain joins TRBV19 and TRBJ2-5; D may be TRBD1 (6 bases). CDR3 sequence (DNA): TGTGCCAGTAGTATAGATCTTAGGGGGTTAGGGACCCAGTACTTC. It yields the protein CASSIDLRGLGTQYF. Variable domain in full (rest from reference TRBV19 and TRBJ2-5): DGGITQSPKYLFRKEGQNVTLSCEQNLNHDAMYWYRQDPGQGLRLIYYSQIVNDFQKGDIAEGYSVSREKKESFPLTVTSAQKNPTAFYLCASSIDLRGLGTQYFGPGTRLLVL.